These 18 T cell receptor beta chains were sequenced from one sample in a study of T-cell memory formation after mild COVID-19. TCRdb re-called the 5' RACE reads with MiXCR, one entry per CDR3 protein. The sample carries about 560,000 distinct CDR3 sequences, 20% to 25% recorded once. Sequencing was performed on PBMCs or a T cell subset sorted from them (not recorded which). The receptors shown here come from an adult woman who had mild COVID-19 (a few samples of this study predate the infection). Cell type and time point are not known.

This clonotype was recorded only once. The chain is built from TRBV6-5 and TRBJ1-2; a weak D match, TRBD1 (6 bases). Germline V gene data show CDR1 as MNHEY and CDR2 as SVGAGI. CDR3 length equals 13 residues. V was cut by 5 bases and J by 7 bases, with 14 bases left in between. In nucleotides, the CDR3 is TGTGCCAGCAGTCAGCACAGGGTGGGTGGCTACACCTTC. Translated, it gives CASSQHRVGGYTF.

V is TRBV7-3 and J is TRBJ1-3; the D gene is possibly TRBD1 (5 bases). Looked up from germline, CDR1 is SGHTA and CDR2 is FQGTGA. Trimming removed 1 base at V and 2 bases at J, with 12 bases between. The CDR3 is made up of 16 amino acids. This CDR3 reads CASSLNGPRAGNTIYF. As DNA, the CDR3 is TGTGCCAGCAGCTTAAATGGGCCCAGGGCTGGAAACACCATATATTTT.

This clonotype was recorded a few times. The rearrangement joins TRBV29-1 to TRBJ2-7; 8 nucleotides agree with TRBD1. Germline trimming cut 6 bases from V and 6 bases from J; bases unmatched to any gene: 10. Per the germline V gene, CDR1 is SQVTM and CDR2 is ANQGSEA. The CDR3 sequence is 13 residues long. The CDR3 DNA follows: TGCAGCGTGGCCGCGGACAGGGACAGCGAGCAGTACTTC. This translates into CSVAADRDSEQYF.

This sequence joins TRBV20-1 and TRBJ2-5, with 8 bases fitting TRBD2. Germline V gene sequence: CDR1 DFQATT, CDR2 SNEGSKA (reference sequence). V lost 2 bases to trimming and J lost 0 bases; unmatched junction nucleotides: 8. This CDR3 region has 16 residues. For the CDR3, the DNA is TGCAGTGCTAGACGGCCGGGAGGGCGGTACCAAGAGACCCAGTACTTC. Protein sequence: CSARRPGGRYQETQYF.

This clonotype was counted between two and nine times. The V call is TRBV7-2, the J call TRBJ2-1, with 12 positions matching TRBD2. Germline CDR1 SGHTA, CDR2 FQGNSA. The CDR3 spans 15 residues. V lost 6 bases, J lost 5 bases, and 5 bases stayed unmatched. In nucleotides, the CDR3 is TGTGCCAGCAGACTTAGGACTAGCGGGGACAATGAGCAGTTCTTC. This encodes CASRLRTSGDNEQFF.

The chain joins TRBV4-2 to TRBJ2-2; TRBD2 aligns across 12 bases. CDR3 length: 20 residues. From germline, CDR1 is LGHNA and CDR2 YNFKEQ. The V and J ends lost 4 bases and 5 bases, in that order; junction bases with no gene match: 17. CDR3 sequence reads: CASSRLASGGAKFSTGELFF. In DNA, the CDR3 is TGTGCCAGCAGCCGCCTAGCTAGCGGGGGGGCGAAGTTTAGTACCGGGGAGCTGTTTTTT.

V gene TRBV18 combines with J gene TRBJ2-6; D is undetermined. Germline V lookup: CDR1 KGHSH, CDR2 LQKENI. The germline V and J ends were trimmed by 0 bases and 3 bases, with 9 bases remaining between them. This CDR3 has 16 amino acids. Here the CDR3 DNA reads TGTGCCAGCTCACCACCTAGCCGGGTTGGGGCCAACGTCCTGACTTTC. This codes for CASSPPSRVGANVLTF.

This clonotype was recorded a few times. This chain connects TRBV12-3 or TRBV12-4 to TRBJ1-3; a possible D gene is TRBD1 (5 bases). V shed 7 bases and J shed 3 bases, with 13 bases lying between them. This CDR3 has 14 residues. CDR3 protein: CASTRAGRGNTIYF. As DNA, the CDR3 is TGTGCCAGCACCCGGGCGGGGCGTGGAAACACCATATATTTT.

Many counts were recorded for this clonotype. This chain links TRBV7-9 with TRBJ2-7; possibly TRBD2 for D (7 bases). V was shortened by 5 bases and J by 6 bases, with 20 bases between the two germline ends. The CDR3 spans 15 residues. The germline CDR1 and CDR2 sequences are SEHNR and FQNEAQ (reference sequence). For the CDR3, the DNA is TGTGCCAGCAGCCTCGAGGGGGGGCGAGGTGCCGAGCAGTACTTC. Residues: CASSLEGGRGAEQYF.

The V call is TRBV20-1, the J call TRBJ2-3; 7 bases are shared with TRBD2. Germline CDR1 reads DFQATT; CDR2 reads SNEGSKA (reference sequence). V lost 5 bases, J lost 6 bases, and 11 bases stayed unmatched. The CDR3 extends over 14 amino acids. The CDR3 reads CSAWRPREEDTQYF. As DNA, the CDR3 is TGCAGTGCTTGGAGGCCCCGGGAGGAGGATACGCAGTATTTT.

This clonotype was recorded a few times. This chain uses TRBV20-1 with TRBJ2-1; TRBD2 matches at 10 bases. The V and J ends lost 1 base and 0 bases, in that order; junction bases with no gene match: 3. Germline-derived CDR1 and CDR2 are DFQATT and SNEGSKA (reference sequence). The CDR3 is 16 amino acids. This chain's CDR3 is CSARVPSGSSYNEQFF. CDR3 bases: TGCAGTGCTAGAGTACCTAGCGGGAGCTCCTACAATGAGCAGTTCTTC.

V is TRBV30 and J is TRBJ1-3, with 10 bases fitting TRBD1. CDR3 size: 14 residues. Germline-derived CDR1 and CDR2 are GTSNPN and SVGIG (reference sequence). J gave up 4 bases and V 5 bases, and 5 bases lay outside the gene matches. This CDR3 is CAWWDRGSGNTIYF. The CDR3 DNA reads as TGTGCCTGGTGGGACAGGGGCAGCGGAAACACCATATATTTT. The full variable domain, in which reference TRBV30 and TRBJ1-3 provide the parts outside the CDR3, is SQTIHQWPATLVQPVGSPLSLECTVEGTSNPNLYWYRQAAGRGLQLLFYSVGIGQISSEVPQNLSASRPQDRQFILSSKKLLLSDSGFYLCAWWDRGSGNTIYFGEGSWLTVV.

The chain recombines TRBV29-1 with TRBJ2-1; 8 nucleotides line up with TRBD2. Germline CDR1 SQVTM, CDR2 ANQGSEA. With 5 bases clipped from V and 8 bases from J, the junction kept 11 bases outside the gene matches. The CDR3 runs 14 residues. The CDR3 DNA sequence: TGCAGCGTTCGTCATAAAGCGGGAGCCGATGAGCAGTTCTTC. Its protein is CSVRHKAGADEQFF.

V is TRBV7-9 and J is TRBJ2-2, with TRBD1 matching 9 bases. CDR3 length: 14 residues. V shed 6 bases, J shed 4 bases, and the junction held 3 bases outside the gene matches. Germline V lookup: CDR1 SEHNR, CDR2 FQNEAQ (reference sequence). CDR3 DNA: TGTGCCAGCAGACGGACAGGGGCCACCGGGGAGCTGTTTTTT. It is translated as CASRRTGATGELFF. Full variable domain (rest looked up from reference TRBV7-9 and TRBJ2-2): DTGVSQNPRHKITKRGQNVTFRCDPISEHNRLYWYRQTLGQGPEFLTYFQNEAQLEKSRLLSDRFSAERPKGSFSTLEIQRTEQGDSAMYLCASRRTGATGELFFGEGSRLTVL.

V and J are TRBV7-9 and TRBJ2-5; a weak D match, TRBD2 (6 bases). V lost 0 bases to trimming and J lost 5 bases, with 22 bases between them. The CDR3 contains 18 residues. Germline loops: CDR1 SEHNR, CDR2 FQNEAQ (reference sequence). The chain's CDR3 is CASSLARRVEFGSETQYF. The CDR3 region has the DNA TGTGCCAGCAGCTTAGCGCGGAGGGTTGAGTTTGGGTCCGAGACCCAGTACTTC.

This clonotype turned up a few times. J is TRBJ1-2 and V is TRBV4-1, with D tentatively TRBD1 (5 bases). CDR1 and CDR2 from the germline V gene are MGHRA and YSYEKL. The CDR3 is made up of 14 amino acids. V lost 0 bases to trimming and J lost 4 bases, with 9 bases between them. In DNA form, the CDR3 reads TGCGCCAGCAGCCAAGATGGGGGGGGCTATGGCTACACCTTC. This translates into CASSQDGGGYGYTF.

The CDR3 sequence is CAISDSGQPQHF. The CDR3, as DNA: TGTGCCATCAGTGACAGCGGCCAGCCCCAGCATTTT. This chain uses TRBV10-3 with TRBJ1-5; no clear D. CDR1 and CDR2 (germline): ENHRY, SYGVKD. Trimming removed 3 bases from V and 7 bases from J, with 7 bases in between. The CDR3 consists of 12 residues.

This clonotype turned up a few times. The CDR3 reads CATESLQGSLETQYF. The CDR3 DNA reads as TGTGCCACCGAATCGTTACAGGGTAGTTTGGAGACCCAGTACTTC. The chain has TRBV15 and TRBJ2-5; TRBD1 might be the D (6 bases). Germline CDR1 is LNHNV and CDR2 is YYDKDF (reference sequence). Trimming took off 8 bases at V and 5 bases at J, with 21 bases between the two ends. The CDR3 spans 15 residues.